This T cell receptor (beta chain) stems from a study of blood T cell repertoires in COVID-19. Study at large: The United States, Italy and Spain supplied acute and convalescent COVID-19 samples.

The Seattle patients joined while their infection was active and were tracked longitudinally afterward. V shed 7 bases and J shed 5 bases, with 15 bases lying between them. The CDR3 sequence is 14 residues long. Germline V lookup: CDR1 SNHLY, CDR2 FYNNEI. This table comes from immunoSEQ multiplex PCR, and its TCRdb copy is limited to in-frame clones, with some not included. Of about 410,000 clones listed, over 75% were seen once; the top ten hold approximately 1.5%. This receptor was identified in a woman in her thirties or forties with COVID-19, enrolled during active disease. The sample comprised peripheral blood. This chain connects TRBV2 to TRBJ1-5, with D perhaps matching TRBD1 (5 bases). CDR3 sequence: CASNPQGGDQPQHF. The CDR3, as DNA: TGTGCCAGCAACCCTCAGGGCGGCGATCAGCCCCAGCATTTT. Variable domain in full (rest from reference TRBV2 and TRBJ1-5): EPEVTQTPSHQVTQMGQEVILRCVPISNHLYFYWYRQILGQKVEFLVSFYNNEISEKSEIFDDQFSVERPDGSNFTLKIRSTKLEDSAMYFCASNPQGGDQPQHFGDGTRLSIL.